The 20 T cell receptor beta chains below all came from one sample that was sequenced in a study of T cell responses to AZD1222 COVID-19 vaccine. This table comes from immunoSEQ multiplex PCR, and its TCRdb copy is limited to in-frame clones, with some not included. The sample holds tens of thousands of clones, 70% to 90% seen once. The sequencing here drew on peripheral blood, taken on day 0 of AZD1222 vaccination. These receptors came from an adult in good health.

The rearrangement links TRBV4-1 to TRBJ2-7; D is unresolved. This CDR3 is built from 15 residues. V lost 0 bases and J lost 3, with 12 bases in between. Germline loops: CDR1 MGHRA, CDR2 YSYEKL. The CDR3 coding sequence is TGCGCCAGCAGCCAAGAAACGGTGAGGAGCTACGAGCAGTACTTC. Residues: CASSQETVRSYEQYF.

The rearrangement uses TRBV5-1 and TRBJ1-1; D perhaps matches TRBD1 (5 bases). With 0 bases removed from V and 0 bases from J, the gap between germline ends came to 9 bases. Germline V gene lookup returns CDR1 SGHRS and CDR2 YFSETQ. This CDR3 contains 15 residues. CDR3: CASSLGGNVNTEAFF. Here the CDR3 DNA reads TGCGCCAGCAGCTTGGGGGGGAACGTGAACACTGAAGCTTTCTTT.

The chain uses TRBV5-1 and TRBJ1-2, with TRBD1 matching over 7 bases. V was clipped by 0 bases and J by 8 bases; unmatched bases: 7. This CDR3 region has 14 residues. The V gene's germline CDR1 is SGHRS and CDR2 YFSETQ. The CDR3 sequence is CASSLADRVDGYTF. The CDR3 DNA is TGCGCCAGCAGCTTGGCAGACAGGGTCGACGGCTACACCTTC.

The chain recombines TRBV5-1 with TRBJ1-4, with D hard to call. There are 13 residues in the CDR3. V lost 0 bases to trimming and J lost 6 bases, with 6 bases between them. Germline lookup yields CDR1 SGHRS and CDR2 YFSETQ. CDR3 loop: CASSLAVDEKLFF. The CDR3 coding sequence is TGCGCCAGCAGCTTGGCGGTTGATGAAAAACTGTTTTTT.

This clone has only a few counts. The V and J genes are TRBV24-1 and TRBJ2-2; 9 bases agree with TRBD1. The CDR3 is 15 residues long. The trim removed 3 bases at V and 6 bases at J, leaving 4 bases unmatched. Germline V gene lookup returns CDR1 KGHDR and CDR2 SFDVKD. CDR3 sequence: CATSDGQGLAGELFF. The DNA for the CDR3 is TGTGCCACCAGTGATGGACAGGGGCTCGCCGGGGAGCTGTTTTTT.

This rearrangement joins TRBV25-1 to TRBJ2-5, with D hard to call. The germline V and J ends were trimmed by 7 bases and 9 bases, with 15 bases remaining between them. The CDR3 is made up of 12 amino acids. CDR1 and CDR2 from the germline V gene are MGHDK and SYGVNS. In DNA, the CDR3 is TGTGCCAGCATTGAGGAGTGGATGGCCCAGTACTTC. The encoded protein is CASIEEWMAQYF.

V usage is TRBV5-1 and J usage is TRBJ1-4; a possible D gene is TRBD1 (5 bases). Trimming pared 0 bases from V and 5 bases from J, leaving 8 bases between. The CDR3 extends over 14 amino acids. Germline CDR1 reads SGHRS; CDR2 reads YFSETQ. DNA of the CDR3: TGCGCCAGCAGCTTGGTTCAGGGAAATGAAAAACTGTTTTTT. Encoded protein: CASSLVQGNEKLFF.

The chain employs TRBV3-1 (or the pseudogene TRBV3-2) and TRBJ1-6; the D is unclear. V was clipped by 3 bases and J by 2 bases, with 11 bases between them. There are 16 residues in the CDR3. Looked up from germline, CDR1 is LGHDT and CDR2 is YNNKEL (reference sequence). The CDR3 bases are TGTGCCAGCAGCCAGAATCTTGGCCCCTATAATTCACCCCTCCACTTT. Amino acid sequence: CASSQNLGPYNSPLHF.

The CDR3 is CASSLGLGSYEQYF. The CDR3 region has the DNA TGTGCCAGCAGCTTAGGGTTAGGGTCCTACGAGCAGTACTTC. V and J are TRBV7-2 and TRBJ2-7; D gene unclear. The CDR3 contains 14 residues. Germline CDR1 and CDR2: SGHTA and FQGNSA. Trimming took off 1 base at V and 1 base at J, with 8 bases between the two ends.

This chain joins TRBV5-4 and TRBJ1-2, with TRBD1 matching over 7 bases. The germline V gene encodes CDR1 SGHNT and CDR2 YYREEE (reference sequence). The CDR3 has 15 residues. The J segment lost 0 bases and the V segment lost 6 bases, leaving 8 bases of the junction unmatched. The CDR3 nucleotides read TGTGCCAGCACCGTCACAGGGGAAGCTAACTATGGCTACACCTTC. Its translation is CASTVTGEANYGYTF.

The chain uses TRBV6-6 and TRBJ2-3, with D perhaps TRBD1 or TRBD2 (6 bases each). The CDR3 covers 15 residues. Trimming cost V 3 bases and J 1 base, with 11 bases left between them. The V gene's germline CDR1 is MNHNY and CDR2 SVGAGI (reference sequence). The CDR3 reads CASSYGGPGTDTQYF. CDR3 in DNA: TGTGCCAGCAGTTATGGGGGGCCCGGCACAGATACGCAGTATTTT.

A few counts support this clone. CDR3 DNA: TGCGCCAGCAGTCCTCAAGGGCCCGACTATGGCTACACCTTC. Translating gives CASSPQGPDYGYTF. The J gene is TRBJ1-2, the V gene TRBV5-1; D unresolved. The CDR3 runs 14 residues. From germline, CDR1 is SGHRS and CDR2 YFSETQ. The V end lost 5 bases, the J end lost 3 bases, and 14 bases lay between the germline ends.

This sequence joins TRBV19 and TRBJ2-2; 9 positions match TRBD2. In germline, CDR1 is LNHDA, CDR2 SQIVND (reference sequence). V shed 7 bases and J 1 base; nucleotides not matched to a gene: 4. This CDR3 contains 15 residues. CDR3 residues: CASTQRGVNTGELFF. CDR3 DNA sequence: TGTGCCAGTACCCAGCGGGGGGTGAACACCGGGGAGCTGTTTTTT.

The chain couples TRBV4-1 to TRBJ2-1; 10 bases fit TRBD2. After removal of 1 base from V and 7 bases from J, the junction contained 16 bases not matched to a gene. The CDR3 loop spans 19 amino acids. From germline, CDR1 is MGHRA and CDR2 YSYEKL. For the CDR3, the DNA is TGCGCCAGCAGCCAAGCTCGTAGGGCTAGCGGGGGTCGGTTGAATGAGCAGTTCTTC. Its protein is CASSQARRASGGRLNEQFF.

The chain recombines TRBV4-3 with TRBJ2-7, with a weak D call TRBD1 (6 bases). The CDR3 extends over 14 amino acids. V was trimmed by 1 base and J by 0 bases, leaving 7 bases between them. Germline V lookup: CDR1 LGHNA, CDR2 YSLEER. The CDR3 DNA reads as TGCGCCAGCAGCCAAGGACAGGCCTCCTACGAGCAGTACTTC. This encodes CASSQGQASYEQYF.

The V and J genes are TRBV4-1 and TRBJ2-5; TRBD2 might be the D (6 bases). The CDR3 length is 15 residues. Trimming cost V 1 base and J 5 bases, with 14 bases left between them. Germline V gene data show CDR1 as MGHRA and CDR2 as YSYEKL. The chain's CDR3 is CASSQGASDGETQYF. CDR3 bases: TGCGCCAGCAGCCAAGGGGCTAGCGATGGGGAGACCCAGTACTTC.

The DNA of the CDR3 is TGCGCCAGCAGCCCCCAGGGCTATAGCAATCAGCCCCAGCATTTT. It is translated as CASSPQGYSNQPQHF. The chain couples TRBV4-1 to TRBJ1-5, with a tentative D call TRBD1 (5 bases). V was shortened by 4 bases and J by 0 bases, with 10 bases between the two germline ends. CDR1 is MGHRA and CDR2 is YSYEKL in the germline V gene. The CDR3 is made up of 15 amino acids.

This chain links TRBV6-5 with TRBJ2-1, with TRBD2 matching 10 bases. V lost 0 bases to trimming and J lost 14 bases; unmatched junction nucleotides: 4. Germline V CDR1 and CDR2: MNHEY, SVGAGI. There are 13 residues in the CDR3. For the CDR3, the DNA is TGTGCCAGCAGTTACTCGAGTACTAGCGGGGAGTTCTTC. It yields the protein CASSYSSTSGEFF.

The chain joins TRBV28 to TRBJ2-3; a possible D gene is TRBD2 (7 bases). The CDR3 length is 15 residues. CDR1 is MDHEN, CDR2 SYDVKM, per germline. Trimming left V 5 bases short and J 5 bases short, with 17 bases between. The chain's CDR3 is CASSPSAGAGDTQYF. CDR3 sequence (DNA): TGTGCCAGCAGTCCCTCGGCGGGGGCAGGAGATACGCAGTATTTT.

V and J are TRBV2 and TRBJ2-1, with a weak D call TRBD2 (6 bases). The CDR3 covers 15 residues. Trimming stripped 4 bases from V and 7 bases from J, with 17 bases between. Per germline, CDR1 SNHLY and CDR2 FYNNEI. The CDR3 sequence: CASSVGTSSRNEQFF. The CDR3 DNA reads TGTGCCAGCAGTGTGGGCACTAGCAGTCGGAATGAGCAGTTCTTC.